Each of the 10 T cell receptor beta chains below was sequenced from the same sample in a study of T cell repertoires in cytomegalovirus infection. TCRdb passed the reads through MiXCR, listing each CDR3 protein once. The table lists some 100,000 distinct CDR3 sequences, about 30% of them singletons. No antigen is known for these receptors. The specimen was CD8+ T cells from cultured PBMCs, collected from culture after CMV antigen stimulation. These receptors all stem from a human donor in good health (CMV status not recorded). Some clones in this sample may be carry-over from other donors' samples.

The rearrangement uses TRBV2 and TRBJ2-7, with D uncertain. Germline CDR1 reads SNHLY; CDR2 reads FYNNEI. CDR3 length: 13 residues. Trimming removed 2 bases from V and 2 bases from J, with 7 bases in between. The CDR3 loop is CASSEMAAYEQYF. The CDR3 DNA reads TGTGCCAGCAGTGAAATGGCGGCCTACGAGCAGTACTTC.

The chain recombines TRBV7-8 with TRBJ2-7, with 7 bases lining up with TRBD1. The germline gives CDR1 SGHVS, CDR2 FQNEAQ. The V gene end was trimmed by 1 base and the J gene end by 3 bases; junction bases not matched to a gene: 3. CDR3 length: 14 residues. DNA for the CDR3: TGTGCCAGCAGCTTAGGGGACAGAGACTACGAGCAGTACTTC. Its protein product is CASSLGDRDYEQYF.

This clonotype was counted at least ten times. This rearrangement joins TRBV7-6 to TRBJ2-3; 10 bases map to TRBD1. V trimming: 5 bases; J trimming: 5 bases; junction bases outside the gene matches: 7. The CDR3 spans 15 residues. Germline V lookup: CDR1 SGHVS, CDR2 FNYEAQ. The CDR3 bases are TGTGCCAGCAGCCGTCCCGGGACAGGGGAAGATACGCAGTATTTT. Residues: CASSRPGTGEDTQYF.

This chain links TRBV5-1 with TRBJ2-1; D is perhaps TRBD1 (5 bases). The V and J ends lost 0 bases and 3 bases respectively, with 10 bases between them. The germline gives CDR1 SGHRS, CDR2 YFSETQ. The CDR3 loop spans 15 amino acids. Written as DNA, the CDR3 is TGCGCCAGCAGCTTGGAGGCAGGGATCTACAATGAGCAGTTCTTC. Translated: CASSLEAGIYNEQFF.

This clonotype was found a few times. The chain carries TRBV2 and TRBJ1-2; 9 positions agree with TRBD1. V lost 3 bases and J lost 10; bases outside the gene matches: 9. This CDR3 is 14 amino acids long. The germline V gene encodes CDR1 SNHLY and CDR2 FYNNEI. CDR3 in amino acids: CASSDLVTGGHYTF. As DNA, the CDR3 is TGTGCCAGCAGTGACTTGGTGACAGGGGGACACTACACCTTC.

The chain is built from TRBV7-8 and TRBJ2-7; the match to TRBD2 covers 7 bases. The ends lost 2 bases at V and 4 bases at J; junction bases unmatched: 11. From germline, CDR1 is SGHVS and CDR2 FQNEAQ. The CDR3 consists of 16 residues. DNA of the CDR3: TGTGCCAGCAGCTTACGCTCGCCGGGGGGAAGGTACGAGCAGTACTTC. Protein product: CASSLRSPGGRYEQYF.

This clonotype was detected only a few times. This chain uses TRBV6-2 or TRBV6-3 with TRBJ2-3, with a possible D match to TRBD2 (6 bases). Germline V gives CDR1 MNHEY, CDR2 SVGEGT. This CDR3 is built from 15 residues. V gave up 5 bases and J gave up 0 bases, with 12 bases separating them. The CDR3 nucleotides are TGTGCCAGCAGTCGTGTAGCGGCCAGCACAGATACGCAGTATTTT. Translation: CASSRVAASTDTQYF.

This clonotype appeared many times. This chain joins TRBV6-6 and TRBJ2-1; the D gene is possibly TRBD1 (5 bases). Germline values: CDR1 MNHNY, CDR2 SVGAGI (reference sequence). V lost 1 base, J lost 5 bases, and 9 bases lay in between. This CDR3 comprises 14 residues. The CDR3 reads CASSYLGRHNEQFF. The CDR3 DNA sequence: TGTGCCAGCAGTTACTTGGGGCGTCACAATGAGCAGTTCTTC.

The chain links TRBV28 to TRBJ2-3; 9 bases are shared with TRBD1. Germline assignment: CDR1 MDHEN and CDR2 SYDVKM. Germline trimming cut 2 bases from V and 0 bases from J; bases unmatched to any gene: 15. There are 20 residues in the CDR3. In nucleotides, the CDR3 is TGTGCCAGCAGTTTAGCCGGACTACAGGGGGCCAGTCTTAGCACAGATACGCAGTATTTT. Its translation is CASSLAGLQGASLSTDTQYF.

This clonotype has a single count. The rearrangement links TRBV12-3 or TRBV12-4 to TRBJ2-7; D perhaps matches TRBD1 (7 bases). CDR3 length: 15 amino acids. Deletions cut 2 bases from V and 4 bases from J, with 15 bases between. CDR3 coding DNA: TGTGCCAGCAGTTTAACGGGCAGGGGGGAGTACGAGCAGTACTTC. Translating gives CASSLTGRGEYEQYF.